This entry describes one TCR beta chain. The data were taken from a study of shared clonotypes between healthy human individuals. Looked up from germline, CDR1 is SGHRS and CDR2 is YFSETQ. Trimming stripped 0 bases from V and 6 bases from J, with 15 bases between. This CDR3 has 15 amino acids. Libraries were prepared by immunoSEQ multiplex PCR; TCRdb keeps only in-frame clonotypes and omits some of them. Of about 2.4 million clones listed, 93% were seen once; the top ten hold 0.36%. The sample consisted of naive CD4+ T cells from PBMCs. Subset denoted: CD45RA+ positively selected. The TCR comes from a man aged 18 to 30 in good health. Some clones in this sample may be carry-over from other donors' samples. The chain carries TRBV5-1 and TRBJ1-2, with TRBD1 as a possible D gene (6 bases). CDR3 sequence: CASSLALGGVNGYTF. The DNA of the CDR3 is TGCGCCAGCAGCTTGGCCTTGGGGGGCGTGAATGGCTACACCTTC.